Listed below are T cell receptor beta chains from one sample, sequenced in a study of blood T cells in healthy people across ages. TCRdb itself ran the 5' RACE reads through MiXCR, one entry per CDR3 protein. The table shows 650,000 to 900,000 distinct CDR3 sequences, with less than 80% occurring only once. Sequencing used blood. Every receptor here comes from a man aged 25 to 40 in good health. The CDR3 runs from the conserved cysteine through the conserved F or W. A D gene is named only where the DNA matches it firmly. Size is omitted from some rows. Given values are once, few, many or a class for expanded clones.

v_call: TRBV14
cdr3_length: 13
clone_size: -
d_call: -
j_call: TRBJ1-4
cdr3_aa: CASSQEVREKLFF
cdr3_nt: TGTGCCAGCAGCCAAGAAGTAAGAGAAAAACTGTTTTTT

v_call: TRBV24-1
cdr3_length: 13
clone_size: few
d_call: TRBD1
j_call: TRBJ1-1
cdr3_aa: CATSEDHRGEAFF
cdr3_nt: TGTGCCACCAGTGAGGACCACAGGGGAGAAGCTTTCTTT

v_call: TRBV7-2
cdr3_length: 14
clone_size: few
d_call: -
j_call: TRBJ2-6
cdr3_aa: CASRTDSGANVLTF
cdr3_nt: TGTGCCAGCAGGACAGACTCTGGGGCCAACGTCCTGACTTTC

v_call: TRBV20-1
cdr3_length: 11
clone_size: few
d_call: -
j_call: TRBJ2-1
cdr3_aa: CSAAAYNEQFF
cdr3_nt: TGCAGTGCTGCCGCGTACAATGAGCAGTTCTTC

v_call: TRBV29-1
cdr3_length: 14
clone_size: -
d_call: TRBD2
j_call: TRBJ2-7
cdr3_aa: CSVEGAGTSDEQYF
cdr3_nt: TGCAGCGTTGAAGGGGCCGGGACTAGCGATGAGCAGTACTTC

v_call: TRBV5-6
cdr3_length: 15
clone_size: -
d_call: -
j_call: TRBJ1-2
cdr3_aa: CASSLGPQALYGYTF
cdr3_nt: TGTGCCAGCAGCTTGGGACCTCAGGCCCTCTATGGCTACACCTTC

v_call: TRBV9
cdr3_length: 15
clone_size: -
d_call: -
j_call: TRBJ2-1
cdr3_aa: CASSVVGVSSNEQFF
cdr3_nt: TGTGCCAGCAGCGTAGTAGGGGTCAGTAGCAATGAGCAGTTCTTC

v_call: TRBV3-1
cdr3_length: 17
clone_size: -
d_call: TRBD1
j_call: TRBJ1-1
cdr3_aa: CASSPGTGGRMNTEAFF
cdr3_nt: TGTGCCAGCAGCCCCGGGACAGGGGGACGCATGAACACTGAAGCTTTCTTT

v_call: TRBV9
cdr3_length: 15
clone_size: -
d_call: TRBD1
j_call: TRBJ2-1
cdr3_aa: CASSARQGSQNEQFF
cdr3_nt: TGTGCCAGCAGCGCCCGACAGGGGAGTCAGAATGAGCAGTTCTTC

v_call: TRBV7-2
cdr3_length: 17
clone_size: many
d_call: TRBD2
j_call: TRBJ2-3
cdr3_aa: CASSQDGLAGGWDTQYF
cdr3_nt: TGTGCCAGCAGCCAAGACGGACTAGCGGGGGGGTGGGATACGCAGTATTTT

v_call: TRBV11-2
cdr3_length: 14
clone_size: few
d_call: -
j_call: TRBJ2-1
cdr3_aa: CASSLSQPTVEQFF
cdr3_nt: TGTGCCAGCAGCTTGTCTCAGCCTACGGTTGAGCAGTTCTTC

v_call: TRBV18
cdr3_length: 15
clone_size: -
d_call: TRBD1
j_call: TRBJ1-4
cdr3_aa: CASSPRDRVNEKLFF
cdr3_nt: TGTGCCAGCTCGCCCCGGGACAGGGTTAATGAAAAACTGTTTTTT

v_call: TRBV4-1
cdr3_length: 13
clone_size: -
d_call: -
j_call: TRBJ2-7
cdr3_aa: CASSQAFSYEQYF
cdr3_nt: TGCGCCAGCAGCCAAGCCTTTTCCTACGAGCAGTACTTC

v_call: TRBV6-2/TRBV6-3
cdr3_length: 14
clone_size: -
d_call: TRBD1
j_call: TRBJ1-5
cdr3_aa: CASSYGRGHRPQHF
cdr3_nt: TGTGCCAGCAGTTACGGCAGGGGGCATCGCCCCCAGCATTTT

v_call: TRBV7-2
cdr3_length: 15
clone_size: -
d_call: -
j_call: TRBJ2-7
cdr3_aa: CASSLVATPAYEQYF
cdr3_nt: TGTGCCAGCAGCTTAGTTGCGACACCCGCCTACGAGCAGTACTTC

v_call: TRBV28
cdr3_length: 15
clone_size: once
d_call: -
j_call: TRBJ2-3
cdr3_aa: CASRRARASTDTQYF
cdr3_nt: TGTGCCAGCAGACGGGCGAGGGCTAGCACAGATACGCAGTATTTT

v_call: TRBV6-6
cdr3_length: 15
clone_size: -
d_call: -
j_call: TRBJ2-2
cdr3_aa: CASSPYDKNTGELFF
cdr3_nt: TGTGCCAGCAGTCCCTACGACAAGAACACCGGGGAGCTGTTTTTT

v_call: TRBV28
cdr3_length: 17
clone_size: -
d_call: -
j_call: TRBJ2-7
cdr3_aa: CASSQGVWGSPSYEQYF
cdr3_nt: TGTGCCAGCAGCCAGGGTGTGTGGGGAAGTCCCTCCTACGAGCAGTACTTC

v_call: TRBV2
cdr3_length: 12
clone_size: -
d_call: -
j_call: TRBJ1-5
cdr3_aa: CASVGYNQPQHF
cdr3_nt: TGTGCCAGCGTAGGGTACAATCAGCCCCAGCATTTT

v_call: TRBV10-3
cdr3_length: 14
clone_size: -
d_call: TRBD1
j_call: TRBJ1-1
cdr3_aa: CAISGGTANTEAFF
cdr3_nt: TGTGCCATCAGTGGAGGGACAGCGAACACTGAAGCTTTCTTT

v_call: TRBV4-3
cdr3_length: 16
clone_size: -
d_call: TRBD1
j_call: TRBJ2-3
cdr3_aa: CASSSYDRGGPDTQYF
cdr3_nt: TGCGCCAGCAGCTCCTACGACAGGGGTGGCCCAGATACGCAGTATTTT

v_call: TRBV12-3/TRBV12-4
cdr3_length: 15
clone_size: -
d_call: -
j_call: TRBJ1-4
cdr3_aa: CASSLWAGAHEKLFF
cdr3_nt: TGTGCCAGCAGTTTATGGGCAGGGGCCCACGAAAAACTGTTTTTT

v_call: TRBV6-5
cdr3_length: 14
clone_size: -
d_call: -
j_call: TRBJ2-5
cdr3_aa: CASSYNRRSETQYF
cdr3_nt: TGTGCCAGCAGTTACAACCGGCGCAGTGAGACCCAGTACTTC

v_call: TRBV4-3
cdr3_length: 16
clone_size: -
d_call: -
j_call: TRBJ1-1
cdr3_aa: CASGRLGDGANAEAFF
cdr3_nt: TGCGCCAGCGGCCGCCTGGGGGACGGGGCGAACGCTGAAGCTTTCTTT

v_call: TRBV6-1
cdr3_length: 15
clone_size: -
d_call: -
j_call: TRBJ2-3
cdr3_aa: CASNDRSSGADTQYF
cdr3_nt: TGTGCCAGCAATGACAGGTCGTCGGGAGCAGATACGCAGTATTTT

v_call: TRBV20-1
cdr3_length: 16
clone_size: once
d_call: -
j_call: TRBJ1-4
cdr3_aa: CSAQRVGIKENEKLFF
cdr3_nt: TGCAGTGCGCAGAGGGTGGGAATTAAGGAAAATGAAAAACTGTTTTTT

v_call: TRBV20-1
cdr3_length: 15
clone_size: few
d_call: TRBD1
j_call: TRBJ1-6
cdr3_aa: CSATEGDRDNSPLHF
cdr3_nt: TGCAGTGCTACCGAGGGGGACAGGGATAATTCACCCCTCCACTTT

v_call: TRBV15
cdr3_length: 12
clone_size: few
d_call: -
j_call: TRBJ2-5
cdr3_aa: CATSDRGETQYF
cdr3_nt: TGTGCCACCAGTGACCGCGGCGAGACCCAGTACTTC

v_call: TRBV29-1
cdr3_length: 12
clone_size: few
d_call: TRBD1
j_call: TRBJ2-7
cdr3_aa: CSVVTGEYEQYF
cdr3_nt: TGCAGCGTGGTGACAGGGGAATACGAGCAGTACTTC

v_call: TRBV25-1
cdr3_length: 13
clone_size: -
d_call: -
j_call: TRBJ2-7
cdr3_aa: CASSELGVSEQYF
cdr3_nt: TGTGCCAGCAGTGAATTGGGGGTCAGCGAGCAGTACTTC

v_call: TRBV7-2
cdr3_length: 18
clone_size: few
d_call: -
j_call: TRBJ2-4
cdr3_aa: CASSLQLKQQLAKNIQYF
cdr3_nt: TGTGCCAGCAGCTTACAGCTCAAACAGCAGCTAGCCAAAAACATTCAGTACTTC

v_call: TRBV7-3
cdr3_length: 14
clone_size: many
d_call: TRBD2
j_call: TRBJ2-3
cdr3_aa: CASSGMSGGDTQYF
cdr3_nt: TGTGCCAGCAGCGGCATGAGCGGGGGAGATACGCAGTATTTT

v_call: TRBV20-1
cdr3_length: 15
clone_size: -
d_call: -
j_call: TRBJ1-6
cdr3_aa: CSAREEGFGDSPLHF
cdr3_nt: TGCAGTGCTAGAGAAGAGGGGTTCGGGGATTCACCCCTCCACTTT

v_call: TRBV24-1
cdr3_length: 15
clone_size: -
d_call: TRBD1
j_call: TRBJ1-1
cdr3_aa: CATSEGQGSRTEAFF
cdr3_nt: TGTGCCACCAGTGAGGGACAGGGTTCAAGGACTGAAGCTTTCTTT

v_call: TRBV7-2
cdr3_length: 14
clone_size: -
d_call: -
j_call: TRBJ1-2
cdr3_aa: CASSLELGTNGYTF
cdr3_nt: TGTGCCAGCAGCTTAGAACTAGGGACGAATGGCTACACCTTC

v_call: TRBV13
cdr3_length: 15
clone_size: -
d_call: -
j_call: TRBJ2-7
cdr3_aa: CASSLGRQEAYEQYF
cdr3_nt: TGTGCCAGCAGCTTGGGACGACAGGAAGCCTACGAGCAGTACTTC

v_call: TRBV7-9
cdr3_length: 13
clone_size: -
d_call: -
j_call: TRBJ2-7
cdr3_aa: CASSFGPQDEQYF
cdr3_nt: TGTGCCAGCAGCTTTGGGCCTCAAGATGAGCAGTACTTC

v_call: TRBV6-2/TRBV6-3
cdr3_length: 12
clone_size: -
d_call: TRBD1
j_call: TRBJ2-7
cdr3_aa: CASTTGVNEQYF
cdr3_nt: TGTGCCAGCACGACAGGGGTAAATGAGCAGTACTTC

v_call: TRBV20-1
cdr3_length: 13
clone_size: few
d_call: -
j_call: TRBJ2-7
cdr3_aa: CSARESGTYEQYF
cdr3_nt: TGCAGTGCTAGAGAGTCGGGAACCTACGAGCAGTACTTC

v_call: TRBV7-2
cdr3_length: 17
clone_size: few
d_call: -
j_call: TRBJ2-7
cdr3_aa: CASSLARNQLTIYEQYF
cdr3_nt: TGTGCCAGCAGCTTAGCGCGGAATCAACTGACGATCTACGAGCAGTACTTC

v_call: TRBV5-5
cdr3_length: 15
clone_size: -
d_call: TRBD2
j_call: TRBJ2-1
cdr3_aa: CAGSLVSGGANEQFF
cdr3_nt: TGTGCCGGCAGCTTGGTCAGCGGGGGGGCAAATGAGCAGTTCTTC

v_call: TRBV20-1
cdr3_length: 15
clone_size: -
d_call: TRBD2
j_call: TRBJ2-7
cdr3_aa: CSARDRLAGSYEQYF
cdr3_nt: TGCAGTGCTAGAGATCGGCTAGCGGGGTCCTACGAGCAGTACTTC

v_call: TRBV5-1
cdr3_length: 15
clone_size: -
d_call: -
j_call: TRBJ2-1
cdr3_aa: CASSLVPINYNEQFF
cdr3_nt: TGCGCCAGCAGCTTGGTCCCCATAAATTACAATGAGCAGTTCTTC

v_call: TRBV21-1
cdr3_length: 16
clone_size: -
d_call: -
j_call: TRBJ2-6
cdr3_aa: CASKGTEISGANVLTF
cdr3_nt: TGTGCCAGCAAGGGGACCGAAATCTCTGGGGCCAACGTCCTGACTTTC

v_call: TRBV6-2/TRBV6-3
cdr3_length: 19
clone_size: -
d_call: TRBD2
j_call: TRBJ2-3
cdr3_aa: CASSYLLQGTSGGVDTQYF
cdr3_nt: TGTGCCAGCAGTTATCTCCTTCAGGGGACTAGCGGGGGAGTGGATACGCAGTATTTT

v_call: TRBV7-9
cdr3_length: 13
clone_size: -
d_call: -
j_call: TRBJ1-1
cdr3_aa: CASSFERDVEAFF
cdr3_nt: TGTGCCAGCAGTTTCGAACGGGATGTTGAAGCTTTCTTT

v_call: TRBV7-2
cdr3_length: 15
clone_size: -
d_call: -
j_call: TRBJ2-4
cdr3_aa: CASSARGGRANIQYF
cdr3_nt: TGTGCCAGCAGCGCGCGCGGGGGCCGGGCAAACATTCAGTACTTC

v_call: TRBV20-1
cdr3_length: 14
clone_size: -
d_call: -
j_call: TRBJ2-1
cdr3_aa: CSAAGTRFGNEQFF
cdr3_nt: TGCAGTGCTGCCGGGACCCGCTTTGGGAATGAGCAGTTCTTC